Listed below are T cell receptor beta chains from one sample, sequenced in a study of cytomegalovirus exposure and HLA in healthy donors. Method: immunoSEQ multiplex PCR; TCRdb's copy keeps in-frame clones and lacks some. The data hold roughly 140,000 clones, with around 75% observed a single time. The source material was PBMCs. These receptor sequences come from a man aged 55 to 70 in good health and CMV-seronegative. The CDR3 runs from the conserved cysteine through the conserved F or W.

CASSPRDTSYNEQFF TRBJ2-1 TRBV19
CASSGTPRETQYF TRBJ2-5 TRBV19
CASSEGREETQYF TRBJ2-5 TRBV25-1
CASSPQVGDEQYF TRBJ2-7 TRBV5-1
CASGLSTGREGYEQYF TRBJ2-7 TRBV28
CASTPGGVRKETQYF TRBJ2-5 TRBV7-2
CASSPPPYTEAFF TRBJ1-1 TRBV27
CASSEGAGAIGNQPQHF TRBJ1-5 TRBV6-1
CATSSISGSYNEQFF TRBJ2-1 TRBV15
CASSTRLRPNEQFF TRBJ2-1 TRBV5-4
CSVAVNTEAFF TRBJ1-1 TRBV29-1
CASSLDPLGETQYF TRBJ2-5 TRBV11-3
CASISTPNYGYTF TRBJ1-2 TRBV2
CASSYSRTGGSYEQYF TRBJ2-7 TRBV6-5
CASSLEFHDNEQFF TRBJ2-1 TRBV28
CASITSGSFVDTQYF TRBJ2-3 TRBV28
CASSPPGTGGEKLFF TRBJ1-4 TRBV25-1
CATSRAAGGYEQYF TRBJ2-7 TRBV15
CASGQGDYGYTF TRBJ1-2 TRBV2
CASSSTAGLADYNEQFF TRBJ2-1 TRBV27
CASSIVQAGVHEQYF TRBJ2-7 TRBV19
CASSLGTVNYGYTF TRBJ1-2 TRBV5-4
CASSPPGDHTEAFF TRBJ1-1 TRBV28
CASSSNPGQSYEQYF TRBJ2-7 TRBV11-2
CASSMRRDTQYF TRBJ2-3 TRBV19
CASSLSLVEAFF TRBJ1-1 TRBV28
CASSWLGTGGADTQYF TRBJ2-3 TRBV28
CASSTRTGENTEAFF TRBJ1-1 TRBV9
CASSLGGGISNQPQHF TRBJ1-5 TRBV18
CASSSATGNQPQHF TRBJ1-5 TRBV9
CASSVGEGSGNTIYF TRBJ1-3 TRBV9
CASSLIATLNYGYTF TRBJ1-2 TRBV27
CASSRQGPFTYKNIQYF TRBJ2-4 TRBV21-1
CASSLVGDRDYQPQHF TRBJ1-5 TRBV7-8
CATSRNRADTEAFF TRBJ1-1 TRBV15
CAWSPGRTDTQYF TRBJ2-3 TRBV30
CATSREVGANYGYTF TRBJ1-2 TRBV15
CAWSTVTDTQYF TRBJ2-3 TRBV30
CASSQEGAGSDGELFF TRBJ2-2 TRBV4-2
CASSHIRDRGTGNTIYF TRBJ1-3 TRBV4-2
CASSQGTYMTGGGTYEQYF TRBJ2-7 TRBV4-3
CASSKGGTQETQYF TRBJ2-5 TRBV6-5
CASSLQRELEETQYF TRBJ2-5 TRBV5-4
CASRRLQAPPNYGYTF TRBJ1-2 TRBV28
CASSLTRLAGGAGELFF TRBJ2-2 TRBV7-3
CASSLGGSSYNSPLHF TRBJ1-6 TRBV27
CASSVSLSLSNEQFF TRBJ2-1 TRBV9
CASSPPGQGAWEQYF TRBJ2-7 TRBV13